These T cell receptor beta chains were read from a single sample in a study of beta chain features in type 1 diabetes. TCRdb keeps only in-frame clones here, not all; method: immunoSEQ multiplex PCR. The table records around 260,000 clones, about 24% of them present only once. The sample comprised naive CD4+ T cells from blood. The receptors shown here come from a woman in her 30s with type 1 diabetes. CDR3s leave out the opening cysteine and the closing phenylalanine or tryptophan.

V gene: TRBV7-9
CDR3 length: 10
J gene: TRBJ1-2
CDR3 protein: ASSLTDAGYT

V gene: TRBV5-1
CDR3 length: 13
J gene: TRBJ1-2
CDR3 protein: ASSLASGGNYGYT

V gene: TRBV27
CDR3 length: 16
J gene: TRBJ1-5
CDR3 protein: ASSLYAGLPGGNQPQH

V gene: TRBV7-8
CDR3 length: 15
J gene: TRBJ2-7
CDR3 protein: ASSLALASSGSYEQY

V gene: TRBV10-3
CDR3 length: 15
J gene: TRBJ2-2
CDR3 protein: AISESDGKGRTGELF

V gene: TRBV7-6
CDR3 length: 12
J gene: TRBJ1-5
CDR3 protein: ASSLTDRNQPQH

V gene: TRBV9
CDR3 length: 12
J gene: TRBJ1-2
CDR3 protein: ASSTTGQNYGYT

V gene: TRBV5-1
CDR3 length: 11
J gene: TRBJ2-7
CDR3 protein: ASSFGQPYEQY

V gene: TRBV10-3
CDR3 length: 11
J gene: TRBJ2-7
CDR3 protein: AISWDSSYEQY

V gene: TRBV7-2
CDR3 length: 14
J gene: TRBJ2-1
CDR3 protein: ASSFSGSEGYNEQF

V gene: TRBV18
CDR3 length: 14
J gene: TRBJ2-5
CDR3 protein: ASSPLPQGTGKTQY

V gene: TRBV5-1
CDR3 length: 13
J gene: TRBJ2-2
CDR3 protein: ASSTGTGNTGELF

V gene: TRBV11-2
CDR3 length: 12
J gene: TRBJ1-1
CDR3 protein: ASSLGQGESEAF

V gene: TRBV9
CDR3 length: 10
J gene: TRBJ1-1
CDR3 protein: ASSPQGGEAF

V gene: TRBV2
CDR3 length: 10
J gene: TRBJ2-5
CDR3 protein: ASRGDQETQY

V gene: TRBV27
CDR3 length: 16
J gene: TRBJ2-1
CDR3 protein: ASSNGLAGASSYNEQF

V gene: TRBV9
CDR3 length: 11
J gene: TRBJ1-1
CDR3 protein: ASSVDWFGEAF

V gene: TRBV28
CDR3 length: 13
J gene: TRBJ2-1
CDR3 protein: ASSLSSGDRLKQF

V gene: TRBV7-9
CDR3 length: 13
J gene: TRBJ1-3
CDR3 protein: ASSQQSSSGNTIY

V gene: TRBV29-1
CDR3 length: 13
J gene: .
CDR3 protein: SVLPQGGSAYEQY

V gene: TRBV7-2
CDR3 length: 12
J gene: TRBJ2-7
CDR3 protein: ASSLKLAESKQY

V gene: TRBV5-1
CDR3 length: 15
J gene: TRBJ2-7
CDR3 protein: ASSPGMVAVLSYEQY

V gene: TRBV27
CDR3 length: 13
J gene: TRBJ1-2
CDR3 protein: ASSSGQGQDYGYT

V gene: TRBV4-1
CDR3 length: 12
J gene: TRBJ1-5
CDR3 protein: ASSLKPDTQPQH

V gene: TRBV18
CDR3 length: 12
J gene: TRBJ2-7
CDR3 protein: ASSALAGGYEQY

V gene: TRBV29-1
CDR3 length: 13
J gene: TRBJ1-2
CDR3 protein: SVGEAAQGNYGYT

V gene: TRBV30
CDR3 length: 13
J gene: TRBJ2-5
CDR3 protein: AWAAGVAYQETQY

V gene: TRBV6-5
CDR3 length: 11
J gene: TRBJ2-7
CDR3 protein: ASRGQGAYEQY

V gene: TRBV29-1
CDR3 length: 11
J gene: TRBJ1-1
CDR3 protein: SVRQGENTEAF

V gene: TRBV29-1
CDR3 length: 11
J gene: TRBJ2-2
CDR3 protein: SASNSNTGELF

V gene: TRBV5-4
CDR3 length: 12
J gene: TRBJ2-7
CDR3 protein: ASSRASGSYEQY

V gene: TRBV20-1
CDR3 length: 8
J gene: TRBJ1-2
CDR3 protein: SAGTGGYT

V gene: TRBV7-2
CDR3 length: 12
J gene: TRBJ1-4
CDR3 protein: ASSRGSANEKLF

V gene: TRBV29-1
CDR3 length: 10
J gene: TRBJ1-2
CDR3 protein: SVGLGRVGYT

V gene: TRBV5-5
CDR3 length: 11
J gene: TRBJ2-5
CDR3 protein: ASSSDRGETQY

V gene: TRBV6-5
CDR3 length: 12
J gene: TRBJ1-1
CDR3 protein: ASSYVSGGQAAF

V gene: TRBV5-4
CDR3 length: 13
J gene: TRBJ2-3
CDR3 protein: ASSQKVAGGHTQY

V gene: TRBV7-9
CDR3 length: 13
J gene: TRBJ2-7
CDR3 protein: ASSLEAGFSSEQY

V gene: TRBV5-1
CDR3 length: 14
J gene: TRBJ2-1
CDR3 protein: ASRLIGPRDYNEQF

V gene: TRBV6-5
CDR3 length: 12
J gene: TRBJ2-5
CDR3 protein: ASSMGHTQETQY

V gene: TRBV5-4
CDR3 length: 12
J gene: TRBJ1-1
CDR3 protein: ASSELQGVTEAF

V gene: TRBV30
CDR3 length: 10
J gene: TRBJ2-7
CDR3 protein: AWDRELNEQY

V gene: TRBV9
CDR3 length: 12
J gene: TRBJ1-2
CDR3 protein: ASSGPPTEDGYT

V gene: TRBV7-3
CDR3 length: 14
J gene: TRBJ2-1
CDR3 protein: ASSPTTGTTYNEQF

V gene: TRBV23-1
CDR3 length: 13
J gene: TRBJ2-7
CDR3 protein: ASSRPGQASYEQY

V gene: TRBV29-1
CDR3 length: 9
J gene: TRBJ2-3
CDR3 protein: SVEFSGVQY

V gene: TRBV28
CDR3 length: 11
J gene: TRBJ2-5
CDR3 protein: ASSRTVQETQY

V gene: TRBV18
CDR3 length: 14
J gene: TRBJ2-7
CDR3 protein: ASSSRGTSGRGEQY